The T cell receptor beta chain under discussion was sequenced for a study of graft-versus-host responses after intestinal transplantation. Study as a whole: Recipients received multivisceral, liver-intestinal, or isolated intestinal transplants. For about three years after anti-thymocyte globulin induction, all recipients took tacrolimus and steroids.

Remarks on this clone: Antigen specificity is unknown.

CDR3 size: 13 residues. Germline V gene data show CDR1 as MDHEN and CDR2 as SYDVKM. Overall study results and limits: Recipient-marrow GvH clones were detected, some having first appeared in ileum or blood.

The protocol was immunoSEQ multiplex PCR, while the TCRdb copy is restricted to in-frame clones and leaves out a portion. The sample comprises roughly 62,000 clones, under 95% of which are singletons, and roughly 2.8% rests with the top ten. The starting material was PBMCs, obtained approximately 120 days after intestinal transplantation. This chain uses TRBV28 with TRBJ2-5; D call uncertain. The end of the DNA aligns better with TRBJ2-7, so the J call may be wrong. The receptor's source is a human patient who received an intestinal transplant, so some T cells may come from the graft donor. Written as DNA, the CDR3 is TGTGCCAGCAGTTTTGGGTCTGGCCGCGAGCAGTACTTC. It codes for CASSFGSGREQYF.